This TCR beta chain was profiled in a study of blood T cell repertoires in COVID-19. Study as a whole: Samples of COVID-19 (acute and convalescent) were obtained from the United States, Italy and Spain. Sample material is recorded as cDNA or gDNA derived from T cells, B-cell-depleted T cells, or PBMCs.

Produced via immunoSEQ multiplex PCR; TCRdb's table is partial and in-frame only. The sample comprises 130,000 to 150,000 clones, 65% to 85% of which are singletons, and 10% to 15% rests with the top ten. The sample holds one count of this clone. CDR1 MNHNY and CDR2 SVGAGI come from the germline V gene (reference sequence). Losses at the gene ends were 4 bases for V and 7 bases for J; bases not matched to a gene: 9. This CDR3 region has 14 residues. V gene TRBV6-6 combines with J gene TRBJ1-2; 7 bases match TRBD1. This sequence originates from a man aged 55 to 70 with active or convalescent COVID-19. The sequenced sample was peripheral blood. This chain's CDR3 is CASSSDRVFSGYTF. In DNA form, the CDR3 reads TGTGCCAGCAGTTCCGACAGGGTTTTCAGTGGCTACACCTTC.